The TCR beta chain under discussion was sequenced for a study of technical replicates of blood from a handful of donors. The protocol was immunoSEQ multiplex PCR, while the TCRdb copy is restricted to in-frame clones and leaves out a portion. The table shows roughly 50,000 clones, with around 93% occurring only once. The germline V and J ends were trimmed by 8 bases and 1 base, with 14 bases remaining between them. The CDR3 consists of 14 residues. The clonotype originates from a human donor in good health. Some clones in this sample may be carry-over from other donors' samples. The chain uses TRBV23-1 and TRBJ1-2; TRBD1 is a possible D gene (6 bases). TRBV23-1 is an ORF; its function is uncertain. Sequencing was carried out using PBMCs. The CDR3 sequence: CASGSGVINYGYTF. CDR3 coding DNA: TGCGCCAGCGGCTCAGGGGTTATTAACTATGGCTACACCTTC.